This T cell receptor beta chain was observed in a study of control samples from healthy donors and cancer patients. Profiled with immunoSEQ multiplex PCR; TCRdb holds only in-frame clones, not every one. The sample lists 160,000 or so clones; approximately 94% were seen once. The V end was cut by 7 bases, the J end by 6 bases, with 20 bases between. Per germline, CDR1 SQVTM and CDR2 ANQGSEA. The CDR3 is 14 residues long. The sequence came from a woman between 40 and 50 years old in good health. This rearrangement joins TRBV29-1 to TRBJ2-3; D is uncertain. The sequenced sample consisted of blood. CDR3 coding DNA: TGCAGCGCAGACCTTTCGGTATTTGGGGATACGCAGTATTTT. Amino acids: CSADLSVFGDTQYF.